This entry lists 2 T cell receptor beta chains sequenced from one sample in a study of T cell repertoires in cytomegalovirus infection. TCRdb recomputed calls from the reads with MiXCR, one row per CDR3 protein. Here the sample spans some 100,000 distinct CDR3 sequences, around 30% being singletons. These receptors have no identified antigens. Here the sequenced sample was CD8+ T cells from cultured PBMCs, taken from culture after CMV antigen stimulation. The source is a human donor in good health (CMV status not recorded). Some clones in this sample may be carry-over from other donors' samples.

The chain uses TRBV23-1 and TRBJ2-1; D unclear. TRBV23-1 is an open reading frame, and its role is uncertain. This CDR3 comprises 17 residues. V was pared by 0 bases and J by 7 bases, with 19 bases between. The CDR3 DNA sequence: TGCGCCAGCAGTCAATCGTCTGAGGAATTCCCCTGGAATGAGCAGTTCTTC. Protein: CASSQSSEEFPWNEQFF.

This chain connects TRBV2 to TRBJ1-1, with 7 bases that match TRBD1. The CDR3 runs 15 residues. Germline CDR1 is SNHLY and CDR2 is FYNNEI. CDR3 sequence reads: CAQPGQINMNTEAFF. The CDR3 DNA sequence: TGTGCACAACCGGGACAGATAAACATGAACACTGAAGCTTTCTTT.